Presented here are 12 T cell receptor beta chains from one specimen sequenced in a study of blood T cell repertoires in COVID-19. TCRdb keeps only in-frame clones here, not all; method: immunoSEQ multiplex PCR. The sample contains around 63,000 clones, roughly 90% of which appear only once. Sequencing used peripheral blood. All receptors come from a man aged 45-60 years with active COVID-19.

This clone has a single count. The V gene is TRBV6-5, the J gene TRBJ1-2; D not certain. Germline CDR1 reads MNHEY; CDR2 reads SVGAGI. Trimming stripped 2 bases from V and 1 base from J, with 5 bases between. The CDR3 consists of 13 residues. The CDR3 loop reads CASSYEGNYGYTF. The CDR3 nucleotides are TGTGCCAGCAGTTACGAGGGTAACTATGGCTACACCTTC.

A word on this clone: One end of the junction varies from germline; a read error may be responsible. This chain joins TRBV7-7 and TRBJ2-5; perhaps TRBD2 as D (7 bases). CDR1 and CDR2 from the germline V gene are SSHAT and FNYEAQ (reference sequence). The CDR3 runs 16 residues. CDR3 region: CASSLGRGGGQETQYF. The DNA for the CDR3 is TGTGCTAGCAGCTTAGGAAGGGGGGGCGGACAAGAGACCCAGTACTTC.

CDR3 DNA: TGTGCCAGCAGCCCAGCCCTGACAGGAAATAATTCACCCCTCCACTTT. The encoded protein is CASSPALTGNNSPLHF. The rearrangement joins TRBV7-9 to TRBJ1-6; tentative D call: TRBD1 (6 bases). There are 16 residues in the CDR3. V lost 5 bases and J lost 5, with 16 bases in between. Germline values: CDR1 SEHNR, CDR2 FQNEAQ (reference sequence).

The CDR3 nucleotides are TGTGCCAGCAGTTACCCCGGGACAGGGATAAATGAGCAGTTCTTC. Translating gives CASSYPGTGINEQFF. The genes are TRBV6-5 and TRBJ2-1; 9 bases match TRBD1. The V gene's germline CDR1 is MNHEY and CDR2 SVGAGI. V lost 2 bases, J lost 7 bases, and 6 bases stayed unmatched. The CDR3 has 15 amino acids.

V is TRBV24-1 and J is TRBJ2-1, with D possibly matching TRBD2 (5 bases). V gave up 7 bases and J gave up 5 bases, with 14 bases separating them. The CDR3 is made up of 14 amino acids. Germline CDR1 KGHDR, CDR2 SFDVKD. The CDR3 DNA follows: TGTGCCACCAGAGAGGAACCGAGGGACAATGAGCAGTTCTTC. Translating it yields CATREEPRDNEQFF.

This clone was observed a handful of times. V gene TRBV10-3 combines with J gene TRBJ2-7; D not resolved. Trimming pared 3 bases from V and 6 bases from J, leaving 6 bases between. The CDR3 runs to 11 residues. Germline V gene data show CDR1 as ENHRY and CDR2 as SYGVKD. CDR3 region: CAISEDFEQYF. The DNA for the CDR3 is TGTGCCATCAGTGAAGACTTCGAGCAGTACTTC.

The chain recombines TRBV3-1 (or the pseudogene TRBV3-2) with TRBJ2-7; 9 bases line up with TRBD2. The CDR3 contains 14 residues. The germline CDR1 and CDR2 sequences are LGHDT and YNNKEL (reference sequence). Trimming cost V 7 bases and J 5 bases; bases outside gene matches: 9. CDR3 DNA: TGTGCCAGCACCAGGAATGCGGGGGGGAACGAGCAGTACTTC. Protein product: CASTRNAGGNEQYF.

The chain combines TRBV19 with TRBJ2-2; 7 positions agree with TRBD2. V gave up 6 bases and J gave up 2 bases; unmatched junction bases: 3. Germline assignment: CDR1 LNHDA and CDR2 SQIVND (reference sequence). This CDR3 comprises 14 residues. The DNA for the CDR3 is TGTGCCAGTAGGGGGACTATCAACACCGGGGAGCTGTTTTTT. Translated: CASRGTINTGELFF.

Turning to this clone: Germline and junction disagree at one end, which may indicate a read error. The V gene is TRBV10-3, the J gene TRBJ1-2; no reliable D call. Germline CDR1 and CDR2: ENHRY and SYGVKD. CDR3 length: 12 residues. Here the CDR3 reads CAISDGVSSHPF. The DNA of the CDR3 is TGTGCCATCAGTGACGGGGTTTCAAGTCACCCCTTC.

V is TRBV6-5 and J is TRBJ2-2, with 7 bases identical to TRBD1. The V and J ends lost 7 bases and 1 base, in that order; junction bases with no gene match: 3. This CDR3 is 14 amino acids long. Germline-derived CDR1 and CDR2 are MNHEY and SVGAGI. For the CDR3, the DNA is TGTGCCAGCACTAGACAGGGGAACACCGGGGAGCTGTTTTTT. This codes for CASTRQGNTGELFF.

V is TRBV5-4 and J is TRBJ1-4; 9 bases line up with TRBD1. Germline V gene sequence: CDR1 SGHNT, CDR2 YYREEE (reference sequence). V was pared by 3 bases and J by 5 bases, with 11 bases of the junction left unmatched. The CDR3 is 17 amino acids. The CDR3 bases are TGTGCCAGCAGCTACGGCACTAACAGGGGGCGAAATGAAAAACTGTTTTTT. Its protein is CASSYGTNRGRNEKLFF.

The V call is TRBV27, the J call TRBJ2-2, with TRBD2 matching over 8 bases. V shed 2 bases and J 6 bases; nucleotides not matched to a gene: 8. The length of the CDR3 is 16 residues. From germline, CDR1 is MNHEY and CDR2 SMNVEV (reference sequence). The CDR3 reads CASSLGGLAVPGELFF. DNA of the CDR3: TGTGCCAGCAGTTTAGGCGGACTAGCAGTACCCGGGGAGCTGTTTTTT.